The 29 T cell receptor beta chains below all came from one sample that was sequenced in a study of CD8 T cells in ankylosing spondylitis. One entry per CDR3 protein, called by TCRdb with MiXCR from the 5' RACE reads. The table lists about 7,900 distinct CDR3 sequences, about 3.9% of them singletons, with less than 11% in the top ten. The source material was blood, either unsorted or a sorted T cell fraction (not recorded which). The receptors shown here come from a female donor with ankylosing spondylitis or in good health (not recorded which).

This clonotype was detected many times. The chain joins TRBV9 to TRBJ2-7; 11 positions match TRBD2. This CDR3 contains 14 residues. Germline trimming cut 3 bases from V and 4 bases from J; bases unmatched to any gene: 3. Germline V gene data show CDR1 as SGDLS and CDR2 as YYNGEE. In DNA form, the CDR3 reads TGTGCCAGCAGCGCAGGACTAGCGGGTTACGAGCAGTACTTC. This sequence encodes CASSAGLAGYEQYF.

The gene calls are TRBV21-1 and TRBJ1-3; the table's D call of TRBD1 was not tested on the DNA. TRBV21-1 is a known pseudogene. This CDR3 has 17 residues. CDR3 DNA sequence: TGTGCCAGCAGCAACGGCGCGCACTCCTACCGTGGAAACACCATATATTTT. Amino acids: CASSNGAHSYRGNTIYF.

This clonotype was seen ten or more times. The J gene is TRBJ2-1, the V gene TRBV9, with 7 positions matching TRBD1. This CDR3 has 16 amino acids. J gave up 2 bases and V 3 bases, and 8 bases lay outside the gene matches. Looked up from germline, CDR1 is SGDLS and CDR2 is YYNGEE. This CDR3 is CASSGFNRGPYNEQFF. The CDR3 bases are TGTGCCAGCAGCGGTTTTAACAGGGGCCCCTACAATGAGCAGTTCTTC.

This clonotype was recorded at least ten times. V and J are TRBV9 and TRBJ2-1; TRBD1 matches 10 bases. J gave up 8 bases and V 0 bases, and 2 bases lay outside the gene matches. Germline values: CDR1 SGDLS, CDR2 YYNGEE. The CDR3 has 14 residues. Written as DNA, the CDR3 is TGTGCCAGCAGCGTAGGACAGGGGGCCGATGAGCAGTTCTTC. Its translation: CASSVGQGADEQFF.

This clonotype was counted ten times or more. This chain links TRBV9 with TRBJ1-5; D gene unclear. CDR3 length: 15 amino acids. The V gene's germline CDR1 is SGDLS and CDR2 YYNGEE. Trimming cost V 0 bases and J 2 bases, with 9 bases left between them. The CDR3 here is CASSVGVGGNQPQHF. CDR3 nucleotides: TGTGCCAGCAGCGTAGGGGTGGGAGGCAATCAGCCCCAGCATTTT.

This clonotype was recorded at least ten times. This rearrangement joins TRBV9 to TRBJ1-2, with 9 bases matching TRBD1. Germline assignment: CDR1 SGDLS and CDR2 YYNGEE. This CDR3 has 13 amino acids. J was trimmed by 8 bases and V by 3 bases; bases with no gene match: 5. This CDR3 reads CASSAGQGGGYTF. The CDR3 DNA reads as TGTGCCAGCAGCGCGGGACAGGGAGGGGGCTACACCTTC.

This clonotype was detected many times. The rearrangement joins TRBV9 to TRBJ1-1; no reliable D call. The CDR3 length is 15 residues. V shed 0 bases and J shed 7 bases, with 16 bases lying between them. Germline assignment: CDR1 SGDLS and CDR2 YYNGEE. CDR3 DNA: TGTGCCAGCAGCGTAGTGGGCCAACCCCCCCTTGAAGCTTTCTTT. This gives the protein CASSVVGQPPLEAFF. The full variable domain, with the rest looked up from reference TRBV9 and TRBJ1-1, is DSGVTQTPKHLITATGQRVTLRCSPRSGDLSVYWYQQSLDQGLQFLIQYYNGEERAKGNILERFSAQQFPDLHSELNLSSLELGDSALYFCASSVVGQPPLEAFFGQGTRLTVV.

This clonotype was counted at least ten times. The chain combines TRBV9 with TRBJ2-6; D ambiguous. The germline CDR1 and CDR2 sequences are SGDLS and YYNGEE. The CDR3 is 14 residues long. V dropped 3 bases and J dropped 0 bases, with 4 bases sitting between them. The CDR3 loop reads CASSASSGANVLTF. DNA of the CDR3: TGTGCCAGCAGCGCTAGCTCTGGGGCCAACGTCCTGACTTTC. The full variable domain, in which reference TRBV9 and TRBJ2-6 provide the parts outside the CDR3, is DSGVTQTPKHLITATGQRVTLRCSPRSGDLSVYWYQQSLDQGLQFLIQYYNGEERAKGNILERFSAQQFPDLHSELNLSSLELGDSALYFCASSASSGANVLTFGAGSRLTVL.

Ten or more counts support this clonotype. The rearrangement uses TRBV9 and TRBJ1-4; 7 bases align to TRBD1. The trim removed 0 bases at V and 5 bases at J, leaving 4 bases unmatched. There are 15 residues in the CDR3. The V gene's germline CDR1 is SGDLS and CDR2 YYNGEE. The CDR3 nucleotides read TGTGCCAGCAGCGTAGGGGCAGGGGGAAATGAAAAACTGTTTTTT. Protein: CASSVGAGGNEKLFF.

This clonotype was recorded at least ten times. This chain uses TRBV9 with TRBJ2-1; 7 nucleotides match TRBD1. This CDR3 contains 14 residues. CDR1 SGDLS and CDR2 YYNGEE come from the germline V gene. V was clipped by 4 bases and J by 4 bases; unmatched bases: 5. The CDR3 spells CASSPQGRYNEQFF. The CDR3 DNA is TGTGCCAGCAGCCCACAGGGGCGGTACAATGAGCAGTTCTTC.

This clonotype was recorded at least ten times. This chain uses TRBV9 with TRBJ2-3; D is ambiguous. V lost 3 bases and J lost 4, with 9 bases in between. This CDR3 is 13 amino acids long. Germline CDR1 reads SGDLS; CDR2 reads YYNGEE. The CDR3 loop reads CASSAVFPDTQYF. CDR3 bases: TGTGCCAGCAGCGCCGTCTTCCCAGATACGCAGTATTTT.

This clonotype was counted ten times or more. Here the CDR3 DNA reads TGTGCCAGCAGCGCATGGGACAGCGGGATCTATGGCTACACCTTC. This sequence encodes CASSAWDSGIYGYTF. The gene calls are TRBV9 and TRBJ1-2; 7 nucleotides match TRBD1. Germline V gives CDR1 SGDLS, CDR2 YYNGEE. There are 15 residues in the CDR3. The V segment lost 3 bases and the J segment 4 bases; nucleotides outside the gene matches: 9.

In this sample, this clonotype turned up many times. The chain uses TRBV9 and TRBJ2-2, with D hard to call. Germline CDR1 SGDLS, CDR2 YYNGEE. V lost 0 bases and J lost 6, with 6 bases in between. The CDR3 length is 13 residues. The CDR3 is CASSVVSAGELFF. For the CDR3, the DNA is TGTGCCAGCAGCGTAGTAAGCGCCGGGGAGCTGTTTTTT.

This clonotype was observed at least ten times. The V and J genes are TRBV9 and TRBJ2-3, with D possibly called TRBD1 or TRBD2 (5 bases each). Trimming shortened V by 0 bases and J by 4 bases, and 12 bases separated the two germline ends. The CDR3 is made up of 15 amino acids. Looked up from germline, CDR1 is SGDLS and CDR2 is YYNGEE. As DNA, the CDR3 is TGTGCCAGCAGCGTAGGAGGGGCCAGGGCAGATACGCAGTATTTT. Translated: CASSVGGARADTQYF.

Relative to its sample, this clonotype is medium-sized. The rearrangement joins TRBV9 to TRBJ1-5; D might be TRBD1 (6 bases). The CDR3 totals 14 residues. V was cut by 3 bases and J by 7 bases, with 14 bases left in between. Germline assignment: CDR1 SGDLS and CDR2 YYNGEE. CDR3 in amino acids: CASSEDSFLQPQHF. CDR3 DNA sequence: TGTGCCAGCAGCGAGGACAGTTTTTTGCAGCCCCAGCATTTT.

This clonotype is judged medium-sized. The genes are TRBV9 and TRBJ1-3, with D uncertain. V gave up 5 bases and J gave up 3 bases, with 15 bases separating them. There are 15 residues in the CDR3. In germline, CDR1 is SGDLS, CDR2 YYNGEE. In DNA, the CDR3 is TGTGCCAGCAGAGGTAACACAGAAGATGGAAACACCATATATTTT. Protein product: CASRGNTEDGNTIYF.

This clonotype was seen repeatedly, ten times or more. This chain uses TRBV9 with TRBJ1-1; no firm D call. Trimming cost V 4 bases and J 0 bases, with 13 bases left between them. The CDR3 runs to 15 residues. Germline loops: CDR1 SGDLS, CDR2 YYNGEE. The CDR3 region is CASSPRMDMNTEAFF. The CDR3 DNA sequence: TGTGCCAGCAGCCCGAGAATGGATATGAACACTGAAGCTTTCTTT.

This clonotype is classed as medium-sized. The genes are TRBV9 and TRBJ2-5; D is unresolved. Per the germline V gene, CDR1 is SGDLS and CDR2 is YYNGEE. The CDR3 loop spans 15 amino acids. Trimming stripped 0 bases from V and 5 bases from J, with 14 bases between. This CDR3 is CASSVARGQAETQYF. The CDR3 coding sequence is TGTGCCAGCAGCGTAGCTAGAGGCCAAGCGGAGACCCAGTACTTC.

This clonotype is categorized as medium-sized. The chain carries TRBV9 and TRBJ1-6, with no clear D. CDR3 length: 16 residues. V lost 3 bases to trimming and J lost 6 bases, with 16 bases between them. Germline CDR1 and CDR2: SGDLS and YYNGEE. CDR3 nucleotides: TGTGCCAGCAGCGCGGGTCCCATTGAATTTAATTCACCCCTCCACTTT. Translating it yields CASSAGPIEFNSPLHF.

This clonotype is categorized as medium-sized. The chain uses TRBV9 and TRBJ1-1; TRBD1 agrees at 8 bases. Germline CDR1 reads SGDLS; CDR2 reads YYNGEE. V lost 3 bases to trimming and J lost 6 bases; unmatched junction nucleotides: 10. The CDR3 is 15 amino acids. The CDR3 loop reads CASSGPGQALSEAFF. CDR3 DNA: TGTGCCAGCAGCGGACCGGGACAGGCGTTATCTGAAGCTTTCTTT.

This clonotype was counted many times. The chain links TRBV9 to TRBJ2-7; TRBD2 agrees at 9 bases. The V gene end was trimmed by 3 bases and the J gene end by 5 bases; junction bases not matched to a gene: 3. CDR1 SGDLS and CDR2 YYNGEE come from the germline V gene. This CDR3 comprises 13 residues. CDR3 nucleotide sequence: TGTGCCAGCAGCGGCGGGGGGGTCGACGAGCAGTACTTC. Translation: CASSGGGVDEQYF.

This clonotype was counted at least ten times. The chain is built from TRBV9 and TRBJ2-7; the match to TRBD2 covers 7 bases. The CDR3 length is 15 residues. The trim removed 1 base at V and 2 bases at J, leaving 6 bases unmatched. Germline-derived CDR1 and CDR2 are SGDLS and YYNGEE. The DNA of the CDR3 is TGTGCCAGCAGCGTACACAGCGGGGAAACCTACGAGCAGTACTTC. Translation: CASSVHSGETYEQYF.

This clonotype was recorded at least ten times. The chain recombines TRBV9 with TRBJ2-1; 9 nucleotides match TRBD2. Unmatched junction bases numbered 7, after V lost 0 bases and J lost 9 bases. The CDR3 loop spans 15 amino acids. From germline, CDR1 is SGDLS and CDR2 YYNGEE. CDR3 protein: CASSVARRGGSEQFF. Here the CDR3 DNA reads TGTGCCAGCAGCGTAGCAAGGCGGGGGGGTAGTGAGCAGTTCTTC. Drawing the rest from reference TRBV9 and TRBJ2-1, the complete variable domain is DSGVTQTPKHLITATGQRVTLRCSPRSGDLSVYWYQQSLDQGLQFLIQYYNGEERAKGNILERFSAQQFPDLHSELNLSSLELGDSALYFCASSVARRGGSEQFFGPGTRLTVL.

The table lists this clonotype with many counts. The chain couples TRBV9 to TRBJ1-2; 7 positions match TRBD1. The V gene end was trimmed by 0 bases and the J gene end by 4 bases; junction bases not matched to a gene: 9. The CDR3 has 16 amino acids. In germline, CDR1 is SGDLS, CDR2 YYNGEE. CDR3 protein: CASSVEGAGQSYGYTF. The CDR3 bases are TGTGCCAGCAGCGTAGAGGGGGCCGGACAGAGCTATGGCTACACCTTC.

This clonotype showed up many times. This sequence joins TRBV9 and TRBJ2-7; 8 bases are a match to TRBD2. From germline, CDR1 is SGDLS and CDR2 YYNGEE. CDR3 size: 16 residues. Trimming cost V 3 bases and J 2 bases; bases outside gene matches: 10. This CDR3 reads CASSAGYSGTTYEQYF. CDR3 DNA: TGTGCCAGCAGCGCTGGATATAGCGGGACCACCTACGAGCAGTACTTC. Together with reference TRBV9 and TRBJ2-7, the CDR3 gives the full variable domain: DSGVTQTPKHLITATGQRVTLRCSPRSGDLSVYWYQQSLDQGLQFLIQYYNGEERAKGNILERFSAQQFPDLHSELNLSSLELGDSALYFCASSAGYSGTTYEQYFGPGTRLTVT.

The gene calls are TRBV9 and TRBJ2-3; tentatively, D is TRBD1 (5 bases). CDR1 SGDLS and CDR2 YYNGEE come from the germline V gene. V was cut by 0 bases and J by 0 bases, with 5 bases left in between. The CDR3 extends over 14 amino acids. Written as DNA, the CDR3 is TGTGCCAGCAGCGTAGCAGGGAGCACAGATACGCAGTATTTT. Encoded protein: CASSVAGSTDTQYF.

This clonotype was observed at least ten times. V usage is TRBV9 and J usage is TRBJ1-2, with D possibly matching TRBD1 (6 bases). Looked up from germline, CDR1 is SGDLS and CDR2 is YYNGEE. The CDR3 loop spans 15 amino acids. V shed 5 bases and J shed 7 bases, with 21 bases lying between them. Written as DNA, the CDR3 is TGTGCCAGCAGTGGGGGCAGGGAGGCGCATGGTGGCTACACCTTC. Its protein product is CASSGGREAHGGYTF.

This clonotype was found many times. The rearrangement links TRBV9 to TRBJ2-1, with D perhaps TRBD1 (6 bases). The CDR3 length is 14 residues. The V and J ends lost 1 base and 4 bases respectively, with 9 bases between them. The germline gives CDR1 SGDLS, CDR2 YYNGEE. This CDR3 reads CASSVWDKYNEQFF. The CDR3 nucleotides are TGTGCCAGCAGCGTATGGGACAAGTACAATGAGCAGTTCTTC.

This clonotype qualifies as medium-sized. The chain is built from TRBV9 and TRBJ1-6, with TRBD1 as a possible D gene (5 bases). V was cut by 3 bases and J by 5 bases, with 9 bases left in between. Looked up from germline, CDR1 is SGDLS and CDR2 is YYNGEE. The CDR3 is made up of 14 amino acids. Written as DNA, the CDR3 is TGTGCCAGCAGCGGCAGGGCGCATAATTCACCCCTCCACTTT. Translated, it gives CASSGRAHNSPLHF. Together with reference TRBV9 and TRBJ1-6, the CDR3 gives the full variable domain: DSGVTQTPKHLITATGQRVTLRCSPRSGDLSVYWYQQSLDQGLQFLIQYYNGEERAKGNILERFSAQQFPDLHSELNLSSLELGDSALYFCASSGRAHNSPLHFGNGTRLTVT.